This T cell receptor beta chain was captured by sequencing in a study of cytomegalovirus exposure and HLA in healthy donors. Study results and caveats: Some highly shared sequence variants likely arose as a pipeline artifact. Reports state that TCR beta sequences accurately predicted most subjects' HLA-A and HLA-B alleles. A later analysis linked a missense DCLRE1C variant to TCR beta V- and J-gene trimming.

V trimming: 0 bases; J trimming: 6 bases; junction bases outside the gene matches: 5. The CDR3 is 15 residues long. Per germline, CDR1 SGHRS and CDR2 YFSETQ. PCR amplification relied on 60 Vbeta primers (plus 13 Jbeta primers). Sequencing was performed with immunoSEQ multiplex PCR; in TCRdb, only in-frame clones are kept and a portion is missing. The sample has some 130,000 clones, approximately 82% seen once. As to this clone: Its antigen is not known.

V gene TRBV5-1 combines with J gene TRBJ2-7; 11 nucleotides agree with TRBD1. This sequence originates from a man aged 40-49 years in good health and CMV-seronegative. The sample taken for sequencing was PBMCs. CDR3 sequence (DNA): TGCGCCAGCAGCTTGGCCGGACAGGGGGCGGTCGAGCAGTACTTC. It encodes CASSLAGQGAVEQYF.